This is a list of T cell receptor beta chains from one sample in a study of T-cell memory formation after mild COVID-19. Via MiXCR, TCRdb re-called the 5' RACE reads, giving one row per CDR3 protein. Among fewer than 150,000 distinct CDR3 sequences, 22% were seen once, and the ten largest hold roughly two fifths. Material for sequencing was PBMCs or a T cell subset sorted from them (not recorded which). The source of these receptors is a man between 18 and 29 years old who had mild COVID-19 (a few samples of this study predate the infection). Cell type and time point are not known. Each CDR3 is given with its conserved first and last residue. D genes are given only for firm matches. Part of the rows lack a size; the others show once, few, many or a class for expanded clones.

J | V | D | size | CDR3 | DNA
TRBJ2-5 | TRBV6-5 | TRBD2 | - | CASRPRLGRGETQYF | TGTGCCAGCAGACCCCGACTAGGGCGGGGGGAGACCCAGTACTTC
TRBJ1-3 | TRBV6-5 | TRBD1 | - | CASRTGNSGNTIYF | TGTGCCAGCAGGACAGGGAACTCTGGAAACACCATATATTTT
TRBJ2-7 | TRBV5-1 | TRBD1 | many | CASSSVGQGRLEQYF | TGCGCCAGCAGCTCCGTCGGACAGGGCCGCTTGGAGCAGTACTTC
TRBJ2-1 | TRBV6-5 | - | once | CASSYRGPNEQFF | TGTGCCAGCAGTTACAGGGGCCCCAATGAGCAGTTCTTC
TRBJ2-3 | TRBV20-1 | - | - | CSARAGGLTDTQYF | TGCAGTGCTAGAGCGGGGGGCCTCACAGATACGCAGTATTTT
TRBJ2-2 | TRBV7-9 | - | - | CASPRDSLLTGELFF | TGTGCCAGCCCGCGGGACAGCTTACTCACCGGGGAGCTGTTTTTT
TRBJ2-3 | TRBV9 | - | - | CASSVATTITDTQYF | TGTGCCAGCAGCGTAGCTACGACTATCACAGATACGCAGTATTTT
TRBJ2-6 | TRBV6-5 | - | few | CASSYGQLSSGANVLTF | TGTGCCAGCAGTTACGGACAGTTATCCTCTGGGGCCAACGTCCTGACTTTC
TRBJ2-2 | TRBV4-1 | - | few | CASSYDWRAGELFF | TGCGCCAGCAGCTATGACTGGAGAGCCGGGGAGCTGTTTTTT
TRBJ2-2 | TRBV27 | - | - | CASSLGFSGELFF | TGTGCCAGCAGTTTAGGCTTCTCCGGGGAGCTGTTTTTT
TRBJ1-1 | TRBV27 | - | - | CASSLGSETFF | TGTGCCAGCAGTTTAGGATCAGAAACTTTCTTT
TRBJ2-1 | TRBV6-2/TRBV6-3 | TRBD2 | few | CASRYSGVHNEQFF | TGTGCCAGCCGATATAGCGGGGTTCACAATGAGCAGTTCTTC
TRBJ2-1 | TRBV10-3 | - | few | CAISESPSDSGSGGEQFF | TGTGCCATCAGTGAGTCCCCCTCCGACAGCGGATCTGGGGGTGAGCAGTTCTTC
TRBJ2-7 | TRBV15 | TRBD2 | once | CATSRDRGGDFYEQYF | TGTGCCACCAGCAGAGATCGGGGGGGCGATTTCTACGAGCAGTACTTC
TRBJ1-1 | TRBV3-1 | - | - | CASSQEGVYTEAFF | TGTGCCAGCAGCCAAGAAGGGGTTTACACTGAAGCTTTCTTT
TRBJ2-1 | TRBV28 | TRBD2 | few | CASSLSLIRGDNEQFF | TGTGCCAGCAGTTTGTCACTAATTCGGGGGGACAATGAGCAGTTCTTC
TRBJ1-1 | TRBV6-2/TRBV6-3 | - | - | CASSYSRGGTEAFF | TGTGCCAGCAGTTACTCTCGGGGAGGGACTGAAGCTTTCTTT
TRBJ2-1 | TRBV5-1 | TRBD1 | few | CASSFLWLRTGDYNEQFF | TGCGCCAGCAGCTTTCTCTGGCTTAGGACAGGGGACTACAATGAGCAGTTCTTC
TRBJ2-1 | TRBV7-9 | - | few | CASSLSEYDEQFF | TGTGCCAGCAGCTTGTCCGAGTACGATGAGCAGTTCTTC
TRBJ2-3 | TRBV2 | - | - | CASSTRGYPDTQYF | TGTGCCAGCAGTACCAGAGGGTACCCCGATACGCAGTATTTT
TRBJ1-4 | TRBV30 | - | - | CAWSALDSATNEKLFF | TGTGCCTGGAGTGCCCTCGACAGTGCAACTAATGAAAAACTGTTTTTT
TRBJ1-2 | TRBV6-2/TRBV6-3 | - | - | CASSWSGVNYGYTF | TGTGCCAGCAGTTGGTCAGGGGTAAACTATGGCTACACCTTC
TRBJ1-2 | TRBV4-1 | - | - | CASSQPGALYGYTF | TGCGCCAGCAGCCAACCTGGGGCACTCTATGGCTACACCTTC
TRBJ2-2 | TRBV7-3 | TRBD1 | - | CASSYDRGQGGELFF | TGTGCCAGCAGCTACGACAGGGGGCAGGGCGGGGAGCTGTTTTTT
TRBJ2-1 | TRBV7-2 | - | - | CASSEGGAYNEQFF | TGTGCCAGCAGCGAGGGGGGGGCCTACAATGAGCAGTTCTTC
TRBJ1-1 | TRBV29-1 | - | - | CSVAGGNTEAFF | TGCAGCGTTGCTGGGGGAAACACTGAAGCTTTCTTT
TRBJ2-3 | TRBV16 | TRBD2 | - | CASSQHGLAADTQYF | TGTGCCAGCAGCCAACACGGACTAGCCGCAGATACGCAGTATTTT
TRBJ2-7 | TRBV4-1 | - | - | CASSLSVGEPYEQYF | TGCGCCAGCAGCCTGTCCGTCGGGGAACCCTACGAGCAGTACTTC
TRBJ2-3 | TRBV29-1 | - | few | CSAAPLGTDTQYF | TGCAGCGCAGCCCCGTTGGGCACAGATACGCAGTATTTT
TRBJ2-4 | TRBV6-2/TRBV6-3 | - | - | CASRAGNIQYF | TGTGCCAGCAGGGCGGGGAACATTCAGTACTTC
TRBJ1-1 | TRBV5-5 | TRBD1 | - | CASSYYDRDEAFF | TGTGCCAGCAGCTACTACGACAGGGATGAAGCTTTCTTT
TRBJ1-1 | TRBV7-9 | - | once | CASSLVLGGDTEAFF | TGTGCCAGCAGCTTAGTTCTGGGAGGGGACACTGAAGCTTTCTTT
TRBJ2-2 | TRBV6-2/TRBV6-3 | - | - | CASVANTGELFF | TGTGCCAGCGTAGCGAACACCGGGGAGCTGTTTTTT
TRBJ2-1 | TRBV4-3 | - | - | CASSQVITANEQFF | TGCGCCAGCAGCCAAGTCATCACCGCCAATGAGCAGTTCTTC
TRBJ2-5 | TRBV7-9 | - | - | CASSSDSTARETQYF | TGTGCCAGCAGCTCTGACTCCACGGCTAGGGAGACCCAGTACTTC
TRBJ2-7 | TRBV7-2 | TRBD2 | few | CASSLERGVDEQYF | TGTGCCAGCAGCTTAGAACGGGGGGTTGACGAGCAGTACTTC